The rows below give T cell receptor beta chains drawn from one sample of a study of human T cells and chemical hapten exposure. TCRdb called the RACE reads again in MiXCR, with one record for every CDR3 protein. The sample yields approximately 350,000 distinct CDR3 sequences, more than 5% seen once. Sequencing was performed on whole blood, taken in connection with sensitization to the hapten diphenylcyclopropenone (DPC). The receptors stem from a woman under 30 with alopecia areata. Some clones in this sample may be carry-over from other donors' samples. CDR3s include the opening cysteine and the closing phenylalanine or tryptophan. The D gene is left open where the match is weak. Size is stated for part of the rows, as once, few or many counts, or as a class when the clone is expanded.

j_call d_call clone_size v_call cdr3_nt cdr3_aa
TRBJ2-7 . few TRBV5-8 TGTGCCAGCAGCCGACGCACTGGAAGCTACGAGCAGTACTTC CASSRRTGSYEQYF
TRBJ1-1 . many TRBV6-5 TGTGCCAGCAGTTACTGGGGACGGACGAACACTGAAGCTTTCTTT CASSYWGRTNTEAFF
TRBJ1-2 . many TRBV11-2 TGTGCCAGCAGCGTCAAGCCGGGGAGTGCAGGGAAGAACTATGGCTACACCTTC CASSVKPGSAGKNYGYTF
TRBJ1-5 . many TRBV21-1 TGTGCCAGCAGCGGGGGTATTGGGCCGGCCAATCAGCCCCAGCATTTT CASSGGIGPANQPQHF
TRBJ2-3 . . TRBV27 TGTGCCAGCAGTTCTAATAGGGGGTTCGTCACAGATACGCAGTATTTT CASSSNRGFVTDTQYF
TRBJ2-3 . many TRBV6-2/TRBV6-3 TGTGCCAGCAGTCCCGGGCCTCGCCATCCCACAGATACGCAGTATTTT CASSPGPRHPTDTQYF
TRBJ1-2 TRBD1 few TRBV2 TGTGCCAGCAGTGTTACAGGGGGCAACTATGGCTACACCTTC CASSVTGGNYGYTF
TRBJ2-1 TRBD1 . TRBV29-1 TGCAGCGTTCGGGACAGCTCCTACAATGAGCAGTTCTTC CSVRDSSYNEQFF
TRBJ2-5 TRBD2 . TRBV7-2 TGTGCCAGCAGCAACGGGGGGGAAGAGACCCAGTACTTC CASSNGGEETQYF
TRBJ2-3 . . TRBV27 TGTGCCAGCAGTTTGTACTTCACAGATACGCAGTATTTT CASSLYFTDTQYF
TRBJ2-2 . many TRBV28 TGTGCCAGCAGTTTACTGAGGGGATCGAACACCGGGGAGCTGTTTTTT CASSLLRGSNTGELFF
TRBJ2-3 . . TRBV7-9 TGTGCCAGCAGCTTACAGGAAGTAGGTACGCAGTATTTT CASSLQEVGTQYF
TRBJ1-5 TRBD1 few TRBV27 TGTGCCAGCAGAATATCGATGGGACAGTTCAATCAGCCCCAGCATTTT CASRISMGQFNQPQHF
TRBJ2-7 TRBD1 few TRBV12-3/TRBV12-4 TGTGCCAGCAGGCGGACAGGGATCTACGAGCAGTACTTC CASRRTGIYEQYF
TRBJ2-1 TRBD1 . TRBV6-2/TRBV6-3 TGTGCCAGCAGTTACTCGTGGGACAGGGGGCCCTACAATGAGCAGTTCTTC CASSYSWDRGPYNEQFF
TRBJ2-4 . few TRBV10-3 TGTGCCATCAGTGAGTCCCCGATGGGATCCAAAAACATTCAGTACTTC CAISESPMGSKNIQYF
TRBJ2-2 TRBD2 few TRBV4-3 TGCGCCAGCAGCCAAAGAGTGGGCGGGGGTAGCTCCGGGGAGCTGTTTTTT CASSQRVGGGSSGELFF
TRBJ2-3 . few TRBV7-9 TGTGCCAGCAGCTCGGACGCCCGAGATACGCAGTATTTT CASSSDARDTQYF
TRBJ1-5 TRBD1 many TRBV12-3/TRBV12-4 TGTGCCAGCAGTGGACAGGGTGGCCGATTTAATCAGCCCCAGCATTTT CASSGQGGRFNQPQHF
TRBJ1-1 . . TRBV20-1 TGCAGTGCTAGAATCTTCGGGGACACTGAAGCTTTCTTT CSARIFGDTEAFF
TRBJ1-2 . few TRBV2 TGTGCCAGCACCCAGGGCCATGGCTACACCTTC CASTQGHGYTF
TRBJ2-2 . . TRBV6-1 TGTGCCACCCTGTTCGGCAGGGCGAACACCGGGGAGCTGTTTTTT CATLFGRANTGELFF
TRBJ1-5 . many TRBV10-3 TGTGCCATCAGTGAGATTGGGGGTCGGCAGCCCCAGCATTTT CAISEIGGRQPQHF
TRBJ2-1 TRBD1 . TRBV4-3 TGCGCCAGCAGCCAAGATATAGAGACAGGGGTATACAATGAGCAGTTCTTC CASSQDIETGVYNEQFF
TRBJ1-5 . many TRBV6-2/TRBV6-3 TGTGCCAGCAGTTACGTACAGCCCAATCAGCCCCAGCATTTT CASSYVQPNQPQHF
TRBJ2-3 . few TRBV4-2 TGTGCCAGCAGCCAAGAGGGCCTTTTATCACCGGGCCTCCTAAGCACAGATACGCAGTATTTT CASSQEGLLSPGLLSTDTQYF